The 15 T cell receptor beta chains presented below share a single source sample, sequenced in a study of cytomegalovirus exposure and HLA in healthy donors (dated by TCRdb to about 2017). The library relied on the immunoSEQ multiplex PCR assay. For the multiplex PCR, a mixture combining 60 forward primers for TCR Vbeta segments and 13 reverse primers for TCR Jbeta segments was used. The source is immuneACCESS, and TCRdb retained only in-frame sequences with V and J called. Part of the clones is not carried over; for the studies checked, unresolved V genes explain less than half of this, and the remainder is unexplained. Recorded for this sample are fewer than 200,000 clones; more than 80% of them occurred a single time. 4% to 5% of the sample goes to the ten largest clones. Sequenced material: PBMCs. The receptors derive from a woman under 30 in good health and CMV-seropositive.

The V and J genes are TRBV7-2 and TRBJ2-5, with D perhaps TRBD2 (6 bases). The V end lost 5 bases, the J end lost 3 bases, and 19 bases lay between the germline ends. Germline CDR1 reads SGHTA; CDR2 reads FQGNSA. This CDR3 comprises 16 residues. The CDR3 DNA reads TGTGCCAGCAGCCTCCTCGGGAGTCGGGGGAAAGAGACCCAGTACTTC. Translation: CASSLLGSRGKETQYF.

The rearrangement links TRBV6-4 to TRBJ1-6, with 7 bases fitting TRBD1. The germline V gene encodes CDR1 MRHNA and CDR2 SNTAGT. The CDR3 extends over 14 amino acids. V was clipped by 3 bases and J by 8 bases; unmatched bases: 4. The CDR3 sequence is CASSEQGFDSPLHF. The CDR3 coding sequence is TGTGCCAGCAGTGAACAGGGGTTTGATTCACCCCTCCACTTT.

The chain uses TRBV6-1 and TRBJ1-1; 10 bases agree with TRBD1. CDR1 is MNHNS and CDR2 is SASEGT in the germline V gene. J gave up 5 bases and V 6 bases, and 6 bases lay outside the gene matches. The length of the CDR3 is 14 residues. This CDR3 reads CASSWGQGLTEAFF. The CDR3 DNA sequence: TGTGCCAGCAGCTGGGGACAGGGGCTAACTGAAGCTTTCTTT.

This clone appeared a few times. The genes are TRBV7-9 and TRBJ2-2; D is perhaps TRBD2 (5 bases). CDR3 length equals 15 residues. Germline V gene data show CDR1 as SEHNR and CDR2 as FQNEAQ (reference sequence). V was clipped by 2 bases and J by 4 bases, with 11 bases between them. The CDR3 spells CASSLMSAGTGELFF. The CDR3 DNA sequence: TGTGCCAGCAGCTTAATGTCTGCGGGCACCGGGGAGCTGTTTTTT.

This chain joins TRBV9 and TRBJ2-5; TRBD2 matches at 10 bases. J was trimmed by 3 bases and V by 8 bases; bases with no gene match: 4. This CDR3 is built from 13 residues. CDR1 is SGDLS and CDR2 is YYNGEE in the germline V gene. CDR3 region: CARLAGLKETQYF. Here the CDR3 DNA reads TGTGCCAGACTAGCGGGGCTCAAAGAGACCCAGTACTTC.

The CDR3 loop is CASSLAFGQGGYEQYF. The DNA of the CDR3 is TGTGCCAGCAGCTTAGCTTTTGGACAGGGGGGGTACGAGCAGTACTTC. This sequence joins TRBV7-9 and TRBJ2-7; TRBD1 agrees at 10 bases. J lost 4 bases, V lost 0 bases, and 6 bases had no gene match. This CDR3 is built from 16 residues. Germline V gene data show CDR1 as SEHNR and CDR2 as FQNEAQ (reference sequence).

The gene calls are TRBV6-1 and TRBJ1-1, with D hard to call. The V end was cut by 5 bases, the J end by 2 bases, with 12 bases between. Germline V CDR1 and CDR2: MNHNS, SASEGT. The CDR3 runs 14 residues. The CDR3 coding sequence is TGTGCCAGCAGTCCCCACCGGGTTAACACTGAAGCTTTCTTT. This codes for CASSPHRVNTEAFF.

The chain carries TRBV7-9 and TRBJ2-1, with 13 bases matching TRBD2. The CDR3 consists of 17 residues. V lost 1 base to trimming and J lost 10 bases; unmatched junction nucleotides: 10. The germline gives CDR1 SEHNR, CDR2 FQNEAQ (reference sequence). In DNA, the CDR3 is TGTGCCAGCAGCTTAGAACTAGCGGGGGGGATATTCAGCGAGCAGTTCTTC. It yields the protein CASSLELAGGIFSEQFF.

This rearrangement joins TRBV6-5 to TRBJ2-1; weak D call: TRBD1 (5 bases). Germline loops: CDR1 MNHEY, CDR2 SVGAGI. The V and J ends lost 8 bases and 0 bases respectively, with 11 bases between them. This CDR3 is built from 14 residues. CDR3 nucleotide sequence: TGTGCCAGCGGTTTTACAGGCTCCTACAATGAGCAGTTCTTC. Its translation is CASGFTGSYNEQFF.

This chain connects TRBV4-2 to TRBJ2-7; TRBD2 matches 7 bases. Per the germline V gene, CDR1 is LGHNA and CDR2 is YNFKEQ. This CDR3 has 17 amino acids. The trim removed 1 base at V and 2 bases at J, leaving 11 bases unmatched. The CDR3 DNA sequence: TGTGCCAGCAGCCAAGGGGGCGGGGGAGCCGTCGCCTACGAGCAGTACTTC. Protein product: CASSQGGGGAVAYEQYF.

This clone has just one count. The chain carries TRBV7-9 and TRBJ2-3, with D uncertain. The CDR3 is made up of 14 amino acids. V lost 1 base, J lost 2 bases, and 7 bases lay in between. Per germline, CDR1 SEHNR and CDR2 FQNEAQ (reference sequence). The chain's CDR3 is CASSLDRNTDTQYF. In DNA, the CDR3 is TGTGCCAGCAGCTTAGACAGAAACACAGATACGCAGTATTTT.

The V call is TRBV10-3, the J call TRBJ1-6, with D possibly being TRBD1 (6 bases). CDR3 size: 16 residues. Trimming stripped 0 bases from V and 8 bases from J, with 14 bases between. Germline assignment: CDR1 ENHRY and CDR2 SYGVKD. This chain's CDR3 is CAISESTGKMDSPLHF. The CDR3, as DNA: TGTGCCATCAGTGAGTCGACAGGCAAAATGGATTCACCCCTCCACTTT.

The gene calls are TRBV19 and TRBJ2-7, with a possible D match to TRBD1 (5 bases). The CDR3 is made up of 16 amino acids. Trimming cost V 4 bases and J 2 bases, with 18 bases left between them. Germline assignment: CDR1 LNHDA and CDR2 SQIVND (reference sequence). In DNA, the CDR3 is TGTGCCAGTAGTACTCCGACAGCCGCACAAACCTACGAGCAGTACTTC. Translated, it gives CASSTPTAAQTYEQYF.

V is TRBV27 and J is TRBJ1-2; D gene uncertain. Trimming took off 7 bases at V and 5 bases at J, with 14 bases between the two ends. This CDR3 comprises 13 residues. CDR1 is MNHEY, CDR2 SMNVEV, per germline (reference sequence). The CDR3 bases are TGTGCCAGCAAGGAAGGCCCAGGATATGGCTACACCTTC. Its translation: CASKEGPGYGYTF.

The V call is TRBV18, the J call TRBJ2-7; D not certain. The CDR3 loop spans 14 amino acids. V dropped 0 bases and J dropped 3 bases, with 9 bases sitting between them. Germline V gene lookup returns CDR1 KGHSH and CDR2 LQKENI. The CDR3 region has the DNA TGTGCCAGCTCACCACCTTCCGGTCTCTACGAGCAGTACTTC. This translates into CASSPPSGLYEQYF.